The 29 T cell receptor beta chains presented below share a single source sample, sequenced in a study of blood T cell repertoires in COVID-19. Data came from immunoSEQ multiplex PCR; TCRdb stores just in-frame clones and leaves some out. This table has under 400,000 clones, approximately 87% appearing once. Sequenced: peripheral blood. The receptors originated from a woman aged 25-40 years with COVID-19, enrolled during active disease.

V usage is TRBV6-5 and J usage is TRBJ2-2; D possibly corresponds to TRBD2 (6 bases). Per germline, CDR1 MNHEY and CDR2 SVGAGI. This CDR3 has 14 residues. Trimming took 6 bases from V and 5 from J, leaving 13 bases between them. CDR3 sequence (DNA): TGTGCCAGCAGCTTCGGGACTGAGACCGGGGAGCTGTTTTTT. It is translated as CASSFGTETGELFF.

The V and J genes are TRBV7-3 and TRBJ1-4; TRBD1 agrees at 7 bases. The germline CDR1 and CDR2 sequences are SGHTA and FQGTGA. This CDR3 is 15 amino acids long. Trimming cost V 3 bases and J 7 bases; bases outside gene matches: 8. Here the CDR3 reads CASSLTGSLGEKLFF. The CDR3 DNA sequence: TGTGCCAGCAGCTTGACAGGGAGCCTAGGTGAAAAACTGTTTTTT.

This chain connects TRBV28 to TRBJ2-3, with 10 bases aligning to TRBD2. J gave up 2 bases and V 4 bases, and 3 bases lay outside the gene matches. Per germline, CDR1 MDHEN and CDR2 SYDVKM. CDR3 length: 15 amino acids. CDR3 bases: TGTGCCAGCAGTTCAACTAGCGGGGCCACAGATACGCAGTATTTT. Protein: CASSSTSGATDTQYF.

This clone was observed a handful of times. CDR3 sequence reads: CASSSGVDEQFF. The CDR3 region has the DNA TGCGCCAGCAGCTCCGGGGTCGATGAGCAGTTCTTC. The chain is built from TRBV5-1 and TRBJ2-1, with a weak D call TRBD2 (5 bases). The CDR3 totals 12 residues. From germline, CDR1 is SGHRS and CDR2 YFSETQ. V was cut by 3 bases and J by 8 bases, with 9 bases left in between.

The DNA of the CDR3 is TGTGCTACGAGACAGGGCTACGAGCAGTACTTC. This gives the protein CATRQGYEQYF. V usage is TRBV19 and J usage is TRBJ2-7; 7 bases are a match to TRBD1. Germline V gene data show CDR1 as LNHDA and CDR2 as SQIVND (reference sequence). This CDR3 is built from 11 residues.

The chain combines TRBV5-1 with TRBJ2-3; TRBD2 matches 7 bases. Germline-derived CDR1 and CDR2 are SGHRS and YFSETQ. The ends lost 3 bases at V and 1 base at J; junction bases unmatched: 5. This CDR3 contains 15 residues. The chain's CDR3 is CASSSPSGRTDTQYF. The CDR3 DNA follows: TGCGCCAGCAGCTCGCCTAGCGGACGCACAGATACGCAGTATTTT.

The CDR3 DNA follows: TGTGCCAGCAGCCCCGGACAATCCTACGAGCAGTACTTC. Protein product: CASSPGQSYEQYF. The V gene is TRBV9, the J gene TRBJ2-7, with a weak D call TRBD1 (5 bases). Germline CDR1 is SGDLS and CDR2 is YYNGEE. This CDR3 is built from 13 residues. Trimming removed 4 bases at V and 1 base at J, with 9 bases between.

The CDR3, as DNA: TGTGCCAGCAGTGAATGGCCCTCCACAGATACGCAGTATTTT. It encodes CASSEWPSTDTQYF. V is TRBV25-1 and J is TRBJ2-3; D gene unclear. This CDR3 is 14 amino acids long. Germline-derived CDR1 and CDR2 are MGHDK and SYGVNS. V was shortened by 1 base and J by 2 bases, with 7 bases between the two germline ends. Full variable domain (rest looked up from reference TRBV25-1 and TRBJ2-3): EADIYQTPRYLVIGTGKKITLECSQTMGHDKMYWYQQDPGMELHLIHYSYGVNSTEKGDLSSESTVSRIRTEHFPLTLESARPSHTSQYLCASSEWPSTDTQYFGPGTRLTVL.

The chain employs TRBV14 and TRBJ1-2; 7 bases align to TRBD1. The CDR3 sequence is 13 residues long. Looked up from germline, CDR1 is SGHDN and CDR2 is FVKESK. Trimming cost V 0 bases and J 8 bases; bases outside gene matches: 3. The DNA for the CDR3 is TGTGCCAGCAGCCAAGATTTGGACAGGGGCTACACCTTC. Its translation is CASSQDLDRGYTF.

The J gene is TRBJ2-5, the V gene TRBV6-5, with 12 bases matching TRBD1. Germline CDR1 reads MNHEY; CDR2 reads SVGAGI. This CDR3 spans 15 amino acids. With V trimmed by 7 bases and J by 5 bases, 8 bases remained unmatched. The CDR3 nucleotides are TGTGCCAGCAACCGGGACAGGGGGCGAGGTGAGACCCAGTACTTC. Translated, it gives CASNRDRGRGETQYF.

CDR3 sequence (DNA): TGTGCCATCCTTAGGCCAGGGGAAGAGCAGTACTTC. Its protein is CAILRPGEEQYF. The chain joins TRBV10-3 to TRBJ2-7; D might be TRBD1 (6 bases). The V end lost 8 bases, the J end lost 7 bases, and 15 bases lay between the germline ends. Per germline, CDR1 ENHRY and CDR2 SYGVKD. The CDR3 is 12 amino acids.

The V and J genes are TRBV6-2 or TRBV6-3 and TRBJ1-1; the match to TRBD1 covers 7 bases. V lost 5 bases to trimming and J lost 1 base; unmatched junction nucleotides: 1. Germline V CDR1 and CDR2: MNHEY, SVGEGT. The CDR3 runs 13 residues. The CDR3 nucleotides read TGTGCCAGCAGTGGACAGGCGAACACTGAAGCTTTCTTT. This encodes CASSGQANTEAFF.

The gene calls are TRBV6-6 and TRBJ2-7; 8 bases map to TRBD2. After removal of 0 bases from V and 0 bases from J, the junction contained 4 bases not matched to a gene. CDR3 length: 16 residues. Germline CDR1 reads MNHNY; CDR2 reads SVGAGI (reference sequence). The CDR3 DNA sequence: TGTGCCAGCAGTTACTCGGTCGGGAGGGCCTCCTACGAGCAGTACTTC. Translating it yields CASSYSVGRASYEQYF.

About this clone: The germline gene is not matched at one end of the junction; a read error may be the cause. V usage is TRBV10-3 and J usage is TRBJ1-1; the match to TRBD1 covers 10 bases. Germline values: CDR1 ENHRY, CDR2 SYGVKD. The CDR3 is made up of 17 amino acids. CDR3 protein: CAISESSRTGGNTEAFF. Written as DNA, the CDR3 is TGTGCCATCAGCGAGTCGTCCCGGACAGGGGGGAACACTGAAGCTTTCTTT.

The V gene is TRBV18, the J gene TRBJ1-3, with 10 bases matching TRBD1. Germline CDR1 is KGHSH and CDR2 is LQKENI. This CDR3 is 18 amino acids long. The V and J ends lost 2 bases and 4 bases, in that order; junction bases with no gene match: 11. The CDR3, as DNA: TGTGCCAGCTCACCATTGGAGACAGGGGGCATTGGAGGAAACACCATATATTTT. This gives the protein CASSPLETGGIGGNTIYF.

The genes are TRBV13 and TRBJ1-1; 8 nucleotides agree with TRBD1. Looked up from germline, CDR1 is PRHDT and CDR2 is FYEKMQ (reference sequence). The trim removed 4 bases at V and 5 bases at J, leaving 6 bases unmatched. This CDR3 has 14 residues. The CDR3 DNA follows: TGTGCCAGCAGCTCGACAGGGGTTAGAACTGAAGCTTTCTTT. Protein sequence: CASSSTGVRTEAFF.

V and J are TRBV7-8 and TRBJ1-6; 9 bases agree with TRBD1. This CDR3 is 16 amino acids long. The germline V gene encodes CDR1 SGHVS and CDR2 FQNEAQ. Trimming removed 1 base from V and 7 bases from J; junction bases left unmatched: 5. In DNA, the CDR3 is TGTGCCAGCAGCTTAGGTGGACAGGGGATAAATTCACCCCTCCACTTT. This codes for CASSLGGQGINSPLHF.

This chain joins TRBV7-9 and TRBJ2-5, with a possible D match to TRBD2 (6 bases). Germline CDR1 and CDR2: SEHNR and FQNEAQ (reference sequence). The V and J ends lost 1 base and 5 bases respectively, with 14 bases between them. This CDR3 is built from 15 residues. The CDR3 loop is CASSLVTGVGETQYF. The CDR3 DNA is TGTGCCAGCAGCTTAGTAACGGGAGTCGGTGAGACCCAGTACTTC.

The V gene is TRBV30, the J gene TRBJ1-1; tentative D call: TRBD1 (6 bases). The germline gives CDR1 GTSNPN, CDR2 SVGIG (reference sequence). V lost 0 bases to trimming and J lost 6 bases, with 11 bases between them. This CDR3 region has 13 residues. DNA for the CDR3: TGTGCCTGGAGTGTACAGGGCTCCCCTGAAGCTTTCTTT. Encoded protein: CAWSVQGSPEAFF.

This chain links TRBV28 with TRBJ2-7; 11 nucleotides align to TRBD2. The V gene end was trimmed by 3 bases and the J gene end by 3 bases; junction bases not matched to a gene: 7. CDR1 and CDR2 from the germline V gene are MDHEN and SYDVKM. The CDR3 extends over 16 amino acids. The CDR3 DNA reads as TGTGCCAGCAGTTTGTCTACTAGCGGGAGTTACTACGAGCAGTACTTC. Translating gives CASSLSTSGSYYEQYF.

The V gene is TRBV11-1, the J gene TRBJ2-1, with D perhaps matching TRBD1 (5 bases). CDR3 length: 14 amino acids. Trimming left V 6 bases short and J 0 bases short, with 9 bases between. Germline lookup yields CDR1 SGHAT and CDR2 FQDESV (reference sequence). CDR3 in amino acids: CASRTASSYNEQFF. In DNA form, the CDR3 reads TGTGCCAGCAGGACAGCCAGCTCCTACAATGAGCAGTTCTTC.

The rearrangement links TRBV5-5 to TRBJ2-5; unclear D gene. Per germline, CDR1 SGHKS and CDR2 YYEKEE (reference sequence). The CDR3 consists of 14 residues. Trimming removed 3 bases at V and 5 bases at J, with 14 bases between. The CDR3 loop is CASSSLTRAETQYF. The DNA of the CDR3 is TGTGCCAGCAGCTCTCTGACCCGAGCGGAGACCCAGTACTTC.

The V gene is TRBV7-9, the J gene TRBJ2-2; 8 positions match TRBD2. Trimming at V came to 10 bases and at J to 1 base, leaving 8 bases not matched to a gene. CDR3 length: 15 amino acids. Germline loops: CDR1 SEHNR, CDR2 FQNEAQ (reference sequence). CDR3 in amino acids: CATPGREVNTGELFF. The CDR3 DNA follows: TGTGCCACCCCGGGGCGGGAGGTGAACACCGGGGAGCTGTTTTTT.

This chain connects TRBV12-3 or TRBV12-4 to TRBJ2-1; D is perhaps TRBD2 (5 bases). The CDR3 is made up of 12 amino acids. Between the trimmed V and J ends, which lost 6 bases and 7 bases, there was a span of 10 bases. In DNA, the CDR3 is TGTGCCAGCAGGGCTCGGAGGAATGAGCAGTTCTTC. Protein product: CASRARRNEQFF.

The chain has TRBV20-1 and TRBJ1-5; no reliable D call. The CDR3 has 13 amino acids. The germline V gene encodes CDR1 DFQATT and CDR2 SNEGSKA (reference sequence). V lost 3 bases, J lost 7 bases, and 13 bases lay in between. In nucleotides, the CDR3 is TGCAGTGCTAGTCCGGGGTTAAGCCAGCCCCAGCATTTT. Translating it yields CSASPGLSQPQHF.

The rearrangement links TRBV3-1 (or the pseudogene TRBV3-2) to TRBJ1-1, with 8 bases lining up with TRBD1. The CDR3 is 15 residues long. V dropped 4 bases and J dropped 2; count of bases not matched to a gene: 6. Germline V gene data show CDR1 as LGHDT and CDR2 as YNNKEL (reference sequence). Here the CDR3 reads CASSLGQGGNTEAFF. The CDR3 region has the DNA TGTGCCAGCAGCCTAGGACAGGGAGGTAACACTGAAGCTTTCTTT.

CDR3 DNA sequence: TGTGCCAGCAGGGACGCGGGTGAAAAACTGTTTTTT. This translates into CASRDAGEKLFF. The V gene is TRBV25-1, the J gene TRBJ1-4; unclear D gene. The CDR3 is 12 amino acids. Trimming removed 6 bases from V and 7 bases from J, with 9 bases in between. Germline lookup yields CDR1 MGHDK and CDR2 SYGVNS.

The chain has TRBV6-5 and TRBJ2-1; no definite D call. Trimming pared 0 bases from V and 6 bases from J, leaving 6 bases between. The CDR3 has 13 residues. Germline V gene sequence: CDR1 MNHEY, CDR2 SVGAGI. CDR3 DNA: TGTGCCAGCAGTTACTCTCAGGTCAATGAGCAGTTCTTC. As protein: CASSYSQVNEQFF.

The chain carries TRBV28 and TRBJ1-6; possible D gene TRBD1, 5 bases. The germline V gene has CDR1 MDHEN and CDR2 SYDVKM. This CDR3 spans 15 amino acids. The V end was cut by 6 bases, the J end by 0 bases, with 9 bases between. The DNA for the CDR3 is TGTGCCAGCAGAGAAAGGGGCTCCTATAATTCACCCCTCCACTTT. Translation: CASRERGSYNSPLHF.